Included here is one TCR beta chain sequence, with context. Antigen unknown. The data were taken from a study of T cell responses to AZD1222 COVID-19 vaccine. Study results and caveats: Increased Spike-specific TCR breadth and depth were observed after two AZD1222 doses.

Clones were read by immunoSEQ multiplex PCR, and TCRdb kept only the in-frame ones, dropping some. The sample contains 200,000 or so clones, about 94% of which appear only once. Looked up from germline, CDR1 is SGHRS and CDR2 is YFSETQ. CDR3 length: 14 amino acids. Trimming at V came to 4 bases and at J to 8 bases, leaving 7 bases not matched to a gene. The sample was peripheral blood, taken on day 0 of AZD1222 vaccination. The chain uses TRBV5-1 and TRBJ1-2; 11 positions agree with TRBD1. The origin of this receptor is an adult in good health. Written as DNA, the CDR3 is TGCGCCAGCAGCACAGGACAGGGGGCGTTAGGCTACACCTTC. Translation: CASSTGQGALGYTF.